These T cell receptor beta chains were read from a single sample in a study of blood T cell repertoires in COVID-19. Clones were sequenced by immunoSEQ multiplex PCR, and TCRdb holds only the in-frame ones, with some missing. The sample has about 66,000 clones, less than 85% seen once. Sequencing used peripheral blood. These receptors originate from a man between 60 and 75 years old with acute or convalescent COVID-19. The CDR3 runs from the conserved cysteine through the conserved F or W. The D gene is left open where the match is weak. Clone size is not always given. Where it is, it says once, few, many or a class for expanded clones.

size: once; D: NA; J: TRBJ1-1; V: TRBV18; CDR3: CASSPPPGSGTEAFF; DNA: TGTGCCAGCTCACCACCACCAGGGTCCGGCACTGAAGCTTTCTTT
size: NA; D: NA; J: TRBJ2-3; V: TRBV7-2; CDR3: CASSLKGDTQYF; DNA: TGTGCCAGCAGCTTAAAGGGGGATACGCAGTATTTT
size: NA; D: NA; J: TRBJ1-1; V: TRBV4-2; CDR3: CASSQGRGQLNTEAFF; DNA: TGTGCCAGCAGCCAAGGTCGTGGGCAGCTGAACACTGAAGCTTTCTTT
size: NA; D: TRBD1; J: TRBJ1-3; V: TRBV18; CDR3: CASSPLFPGTGTGNTIYF; DNA: TGTGCCAGCTCACCACTCTTTCCCGGGACAGGAACTGGAAACACCATATATTTT
size: NA; D: TRBD1; J: TRBJ1-2; V: TRBV5-1; CDR3: CASSLGDRASGYTF; DNA: TGCGCCAGCAGCTTGGGTGACAGGGCGAGTGGCTACACCTTC
size: NA; D: NA; J: TRBJ2-5; V: TRBV12-5; CDR3: CASGLVLGVSGQETQYF; DNA: TGTGCTAGTGGTTTGGTACTCGGCGTTAGCGGACAAGAGACCCAGTACTTC
size: once; D: NA; J: TRBJ1-6; V: TRBV3-1/TRBV3-2; CDR3: CASSQDDFNSPLHF; DNA: TGTGCCAGCAGCCAAGACGACTTTAATTCACCCCTCCACTTT
size: NA; D: NA; J: TRBJ1-4; V: TRBV5-8; CDR3: CASSFGVYNEKLFF; DNA: TGTGCCAGCAGCTTCGGGGTTTACAATGAAAAACTGTTTTTT
size: NA; D: NA; J: TRBJ1-5; V: TRBV18; CDR3: CASSPGGSSNQPQHF; DNA: TGTGCCAGCTCTCCAGGAGGATCTAGCAATCAGCCCCAGCATTTT
size: NA; D: NA; J: TRBJ1-2; V: TRBV25-1; CDR3: CASSDTREGYTF; DNA: TGTGCCAGCAGTGACACGAGAGAAGGCTACACCTTC
size: NA; D: NA; J: TRBJ1-1; V: TRBV4-1; CDR3: CASSLGLTNTEAFF; DNA: TGCGCCAGCAGCCTAGGACTGACGAACACTGAAGCTTTCTTT
size: few; D: NA; J: TRBJ1-1; V: TRBV11-2; CDR3: CASSRKQGATEAFF; DNA: TGTGCCAGCAGCCGGAAACAGGGCGCCACTGAAGCTTTCTTT
size: NA; D: TRBD2; J: TRBJ2-3; V: TRBV9; CDR3: CASSVVASGGVDTQYF; DNA: TGTGCCAGCAGCGTAGTGGCTAGCGGGGGGGTAGATACGCAGTATTTT
size: NA; D: NA; J: TRBJ2-1; V: TRBV7-6; CDR3: CASSKSFSPAYNEQFF; DNA: TGTGCCAGCAGCAAGTCCTTTAGTCCCGCGTACAATGAGCAGTTCTTC
size: NA; D: NA; J: TRBJ1-1; V: TRBV5-1; CDR3: CASSLFGVSNTEAFF; DNA: TGCGCCAGCAGCTTGTTCGGGGTCTCGAACACTGAAGCTTTCTTT
size: NA; D: TRBD2; J: TRBJ2-1; V: TRBV19; CDR3: CASSSGTTSYNEQFF; DNA: TGTGCCAGTAGTTCCGGGACTACCTCCTACAATGAGCAGTTCTTC
size: NA; D: NA; J: TRBJ2-3; V: TRBV7-8; CDR3: CASSPPTGSRTDTQYF; DNA: TGTGCCAGCAGCCCACCTACAGGGAGCCGCACAGATACGCAGTATTTT
size: NA; D: NA; J: TRBJ2-3; V: TRBV6-9; CDR3: CASSYDRLFTDTQYF; DNA: TGTGCCAGCAGTTACGATCGACTTTTCACAGATACGCAGTATTTT
size: NA; D: TRBD2; J: TRBJ2-5; V: TRBV29-1; CDR3: CSVYGLGGVKETQYF; DNA: TGCAGCGTTTATGGCCTCGGGGGGGTAAAAGAGACCCAGTACTTC
size: NA; D: TRBD1; J: TRBJ2-1; V: TRBV5-1; CDR3: CASAKGQVSPSSYNEQFF; DNA: TGCGCCAGCGCGAAAGGACAGGTTAGTCCTTCGTCCTACAATGAGCAGTTCTTC
size: NA; D: NA; J: TRBJ1-2; V: TRBV7-2; CDR3: CASSRTGNYGYTF; DNA: TGTGCCAGCAGCAGAACAGGGAACTATGGCTACACCTTC
size: once; D: NA; J: TRBJ1-1; V: TRBV11-2; CDR3: CASGDGGEAFF; DNA: TGTGCCAGCGGAGATGGCGGGGAAGCTTTCTTT
size: few; D: TRBD1; J: TRBJ2-3; V: TRBV19; CDR3: CASSRGQGAGTDTQYF; DNA: TGTGCCAGTAGTAGGGGACAGGGGGCAGGGACAGATACGCAGTATTTT
size: NA; D: NA; J: TRBJ2-7; V: TRBV7-8; CDR3: CASSMGVYEQYF; DNA: TGTGCCAGCAGCATGGGAGTTTACGAGCAGTACTTC
size: NA; D: NA; J: TRBJ2-3; V: TRBV6-5; CDR3: CASGGVSSTDTQYF; DNA: TGTGCCAGCGGCGGGGTCTCTAGCACAGATACGCAGTATTTT
size: NA; D: NA; J: TRBJ2-3; V: TRBV5-4; CDR3: CASTKGQADTQYF; DNA: TGTGCCAGCACCAAGGGGCAGGCCGATACGCAGTATTTT
size: NA; D: NA; J: TRBJ2-5; V: TRBV10-2; CDR3: CASMTAARETQYF; DNA: TGCGCCAGCATGACGGCGGCTCGGGAGACCCAGTACTTC
size: NA; D: NA; J: TRBJ1-3; V: TRBV9; CDR3: CASSPLGGRALSGNTIYF; DNA: TGTGCCAGCAGCCCATTGGGAGGCAGGGCCCTCTCTGGAAACACCATATATTTT
size: NA; D: NA; J: TRBJ1-1; V: TRBV7-9; CDR3: CASSLGDRIYTEAFF; DNA: TGTGCCAGCAGCTTAGGAGACAGGATTTACACTGAAGCTTTCTTT
size: NA; D: NA; J: TRBJ1-5; V: TRBV30; CDR3: CAWSVTGTPIQPQHF; DNA: TGTGCCTGGAGTGTTACAGGTACCCCCATACAGCCCCAGCATTTT
size: once; D: TRBD2; J: TRBJ2-5; V: TRBV6-6; CDR3: CASTRGGGQETQYF; DNA: TGTGCCAGCACTCGCGGGGGGGGCCAAGAGACCCAGTACTTC
size: NA; D: NA; J: TRBJ1-2; V: TRBV4-2; CDR3: CASSQRSADYGYTF; DNA: TGTGCCAGCAGCCAGAGGTCAGCAGACTATGGCTACACCTTC
size: NA; D: NA; J: TRBJ1-4; V: TRBV5-1; CDR3: CASSFGGLGEKLFF; DNA: TGCGCCAGCAGCTTCGGGGGTTTGGGGGAAAAACTGTTTTTT
size: NA; D: NA; J: TRBJ2-5; V: TRBV11-2; CDR3: CASSLDGGFQETQYF; DNA: TGTGCCAGCAGCTTAGATGGAGGGTTCCAAGAGACCCAGTACTTC
size: NA; D: TRBD1; J: TRBJ1-5; V: TRBV2; CDR3: CASSPGGINQPQHF; DNA: TGTGCCAGCAGTCCAGGGGGAATCAATCAGCCCCAGCATTTT
size: NA; D: NA; J: TRBJ1-2; V: TRBV10-1; CDR3: CASSPNMEYGYTF; DNA: TGCGCCAGCAGCCCCAATATGGAGTATGGCTACACCTTC
size: few; D: TRBD1; J: TRBJ1-5; V: TRBV18; CDR3: CASSPPPDRGRQPQHF; DNA: TGTGCCAGCTCACCACCCCCGGACAGGGGGCGTCAGCCCCAGCATTTT
size: NA; D: NA; J: TRBJ1-2; V: TRBV6-6; CDR3: CASRKIREDYGYTF; DNA: TGTGCCAGCAGAAAGATCAGGGAAGATTATGGCTACACCTTC
size: NA; D: NA; J: TRBJ1-2; V: TRBV19; CDR3: CASRRGHPANYGYTF; DNA: TGTGCCAGTAGAAGAGGACACCCAGCTAACTATGGCTACACCTTC
size: NA; D: NA; J: TRBJ2-7; V: TRBV7-8; CDR3: CASSGRRALSYEQYF; DNA: TGTGCCAGCAGCGGCAGGCGTGCCCTCTCCTACGAGCAGTACTTC
size: once; D: TRBD1; J: TRBJ1-2; V: TRBV18; CDR3: CASSPQGALGKSYGYTF; DNA: TGTGCCAGCTCACCTCAGGGGGCGCTTGGAAAGAGTTATGGCTACACCTTC
size: NA; D: NA; J: TRBJ2-7; V: TRBV6-2/TRBV6-3; CDR3: CASSPPATRGITYEQYF; DNA: TGTGCCAGCAGCCCGCCTGCTACCCGGGGGATAACCTACGAGCAGTACTTC
size: NA; D: NA; J: TRBJ2-2; V: TRBV5-1; CDR3: CASSLLGQSNTGELFF; DNA: TGCGCCAGCAGTTTGCTTGGACAGTCGAACACCGGGGAGCTGTTTTTT
size: NA; D: NA; J: TRBJ1-2; V: TRBV5-1; CDR3: CASSAKTVDNYGYTF; DNA: TGCGCCAGCAGCGCCAAAACAGTAGATAACTATGGCTACACCTTC
size: NA; D: TRBD1; J: TRBJ1-5; V: TRBV5-5; CDR3: CASSQDRANNQPQHF; DNA: TGTGCCAGCAGCCAAGACAGGGCTAACAATCAGCCCCAGCATTTT
size: NA; D: NA; J: TRBJ1-4; V: TRBV7-2; CDR3: CASSPQIATNEKLFF; DNA: TGTGCCAGCAGCCCGCAGATCGCAACTAATGAAAAACTGTTTTTT
size: NA; D: TRBD1; J: TRBJ1-1; V: TRBV19; CDR3: CASRLGRDRGRATEAFF; DNA: TGTGCCAGTAGGTTGGGTAGGGACAGGGGGCGCGCAACTGAAGCTTTCTTT
size: NA; D: NA; J: TRBJ1-2; V: TRBV6-2/TRBV6-3; CDR3: CASSPGSYGYTF; DNA: TGTGCCAGCAGTCCAGGGTCCTATGGCTACACCTTC
size: NA; D: NA; J: TRBJ1-2; V: TRBV7-2; CDR3: CASSLRVTSYGYTF; DNA: TGTGCCAGCAGCTTACGTGTGACTAGCTATGGCTACACCTTC
size: NA; D: TRBD1; J: TRBJ2-7; V: TRBV6-5; CDR3: CATRLGQGTYEQYF; DNA: TGTGCCACAAGGCTGGGACAGGGGACCTACGAGCAGTACTTC
size: many; D: TRBD2; J: TRBJ2-1; V: TRBV11-3; CDR3: CASSLDLKAGGQFF; DNA: TGTGCCAGCAGCTTAGATCTAAAAGCGGGGGGGCAGTTCTTC
size: NA; D: TRBD1; J: TRBJ1-5; V: TRBV7-2; CDR3: CASSLRQGIGQPQHF; DNA: TGTGCCAGCAGCCTCCGACAGGGGATCGGTCAGCCCCAGCATTTT
size: NA; D: NA; J: TRBJ2-1; V: TRBV5-1; CDR3: CASSLGGDPSNEQFF; DNA: TGCGCCAGCAGCTTGGGGGGAGACCCTTCAAATGAGCAGTTCTTC
size: NA; D: TRBD2; J: TRBJ2-3; V: TRBV24-1; CDR3: CATSDFPSGGALTDTQYF; DNA: TGTGCCACCAGTGATTTTCCTAGCGGGGGGGCCTTAACAGATACGCAGTATTTT
size: once; D: NA; J: TRBJ1-5; V: TRBV30; CDR3: CAWSEGSYSNQPQHF; DNA: TGTGCCTGGAGCGAGGGCAGTTATAGCAATCAGCCCCAGCATTTT
size: NA; D: NA; J: TRBJ2-5; V: TRBV7-9; CDR3: CASSLRGTEKETQYF; DNA: TGTGCCAGCAGCTTACGGGGTACGGAGAAAGAGACCCAGTACTTC